The present TCR beta chain was sequenced within a study of blood T cell repertoires in COVID-19. On the study more broadly: PBMCs, B-cell-depleted T cells, or T cells were the source of the cDNA or gDNA that made up the material.

V lost 0 bases and J lost 0, with 8 bases in between. Germline CDR1 and CDR2: SGHVS and FQNEAQ. This CDR3 has 15 amino acids. Original handling: Scientists estimated how many nucleated cells there were by amplifying reference gene primers. TCRdb's copy holds only in-frame clones and misses some; the assay was immunoSEQ multiplex PCR. From that table come the V and J calls and clone size; the DNA was used to work out D and trimming. Of 100,000 or so clones in the sample, under 90% were seen once. This rearrangement joins TRBV7-8 to TRBJ1-1, with D uncertain. The sequence derives from a human donor in a cohort sampled during active COVID-19. The sample consisted of peripheral blood. CDR3 sequence (DNA): TGTGCCAGCAGCTTAGCGGCGGTCATGAACACTGAAGCTTTCTTT. Translated: CASSLAAVMNTEAFF. Using reference TRBV7-8 and TRBJ1-1 for the parts outside the CDR3, the full variable domain is GAGVSQSPRYKVAKRGQDVALRCDPISGHVSLFWYQQALGQGPEFLTYFQNEAQLDKSGLPSDRFFAERPEGSVSTLKIQRTQQEDSAVYLCASSLAAVMNTEAFFGQGTRLTVV.